This T cell receptor (beta chain) was identified in a study of cytomegalovirus exposure and HLA in healthy donors. The study ran its PCR with 60 Vbeta and 13 Jbeta primers. Here immunoSEQ multiplex PCR was the method, and the copy in TCRdb shows in-frame clones only, minus some. The sample lists about 140,000 clones; roughly 88% were seen once. Findings and limits, study-wide: Some V segments, including TRBV6-2 and TRBV6-3, were excluded as indistinguishable. The sole available immune exposure information was CMV serostatus.

The CDR3 runs to 13 residues. Looked up from germline, CDR1 is MNHEY and CDR2 is SVGAGI. V shed 4 bases and J shed 3 bases, with 9 bases lying between them. Details on this clone: Its specificity is unknown.

The material sequenced was PBMCs. This TCR was sampled from a woman aged 40 to 50 in good health and CMV-seronegative. The chain combines TRBV6-5 with TRBJ1-2, with a tentative D call TRBD1 (6 bases). Written as DNA, the CDR3 is TGTGCCAGCAGTTCAGGGGCTGACTATGGCTACACCTTC. It codes for CASSSGADYGYTF.